This TCR beta chain was identified during a study of Ad26.COV2.S vaccination and SARS-CoV-2 variants. Overall study context: Recipients of Ad26.COV2.S got it intramuscularly, once or twice 56 days apart.

The protocol was immunoSEQ multiplex PCR, while the TCRdb copy is restricted to in-frame clones and leaves out a portion. The table has about 480,000 clones, roughly 89% seen once; the top ten hold 10% to 15%. Sample treatment: some 19 received Ad26.COV2.S at low or high dose, single or two shots; about 5 received placebo; per-sample allocation not given. Vaccine and placebo recipients were sampled on day 63 after the first injection. The source was peripheral blood, collected in a trial of Ad26.COV2.S vaccine versus placebo. This receptor was identified in a person aged 18 to 59 who received the Ad26.COV2.S COVID-19 vaccine or a placebo.

The CDR3 DNA sequence: TGCGCCAGCAGCCCGGGCAATAATGAAAAACTGTTTTTT. Encoded protein: CASSPGNNEKLFF. The chain uses TRBV5-1 and TRBJ1-4, with D unresolved. Trimming cost V 4 bases and J 4 bases, with 8 bases left between them. Germline-derived CDR1 and CDR2 are SGHRS and YFSETQ. The CDR3 contains 13 residues.